This T cell receptor (beta chain) was identified during a study of T cell responses to AZD1222 COVID-19 vaccine (dated by TCRdb to 2020 to 2022). For the study in its entirety: AZD1222 recipients with second doses at about 4 weeks or about 12 weeks were pooled, because spike-specific TCR depth and breadth did not differ between schedules. TCR sequencing covered roughly 230 trial participants: 207 given two doses of AZD1222 and 26 given two doses of MenACWY control vaccine. Trial participants were enrolled by age into 18-55, 56-69 and 70-plus year subgroups, with roughly 150, 30 and 60 TCR-sequenced participants respectively.

This clone appeared a few times. This clone's antigen is unknown. Base qualities are missing; no much larger clone stands one base away. A distance of 8 bases separates the germline ends of V and J, which lose 5 bases and 7 bases respectively. From its cysteine to its phenylalanine, the CDR3 spans 11 amino acids. Solely the CDR3 DNA is kept, with 33 bases framed from the first base. CDR1 SGHAT and CDR2 FQNNGV are derived from the germline V gene. Results and caveats for the whole study, not just this receptor: Only six AZD1222 recipients were SARS-CoV-2 seropositive at baseline, limiting conclusions about previously exposed vaccinees. Nearly half of unique spike-specific TCRs reportedly recognized epitopes outside regions mutated in the B.1.351 and B.1.1.7 variants. Most participants were white British and females outnumbered males, and the authors suggested that clonal diversity may have been underestimated. Because no day 14 peak-response samples were available, repertoires were characterized only after the peak T cell response. The whole spike protein was spanned by vaccine-associated CD4 TCRs, and dominant responses were seen in regions 160-218 and 743-854. After two AZD1222 doses, spike-specific TCR breadth and depth were significantly higher than at day 0 and than in MenACWY recipients. In the small 56-69-year group, the increase in depth fell short of significance, most likely because of low power.

This sample's time point label indicates: baseline before first vaccination. The vaccinee samples were drawn from two UK trials, COV001 and COV002, one of which was a single-blind randomized controlled phase 2/3 trial testing AZD1222 (ChAdOx1 nCoV-19) in healthy adults. For TCRbeta chain sequencing, PBMC samples from trial participants were taken at day 0 and at day 28 after the second dose. The CDR3 regions of human TCRbeta chains were analyzed by immunosequencing. The study's own analysis went as follows. TCRs in the repertoires were matched against a reference library of SARS-CoV-2-specific TCRs that had been generated with the MIRA antigen-specificity platform. Breadth meant the fraction of unique TCRs that were SARS-CoV-2-associated, whereas depth meant the fraction of total T cells that were SARS-CoV-2-associated. Using the MIRA data, every spike-specific TCR was mapped to the spike region that the TCR reacted to and assigned to either a CD4 or a CD8 class. Log10-transformed breadth and depth values were compared by one-way ANOVA with Sidak's multiple comparisons tests. Held by TCRdb, this immuneACCESS table contains in-frame sequences only and omits some clones. Under half of the omission traces to an unresolved V gene where checked; the cause of the rest is unknown. D and trimming were read from the DNA, whereas the V and J calls and clone size are those reported in that table. The sample data list approximately 98,000 clones, and more than 70% of these were observed just once. Over 3% of the sample belongs to the ten largest clones.

This TCR was sampled from an adult in good health. The sample was peripheral blood, taken on day 0 of AZD1222 vaccination. This chain joins TRBV11-2 to TRBJ1-1; the D gene is not confidently resolved. The CDR3 region has the sequence CASSPTDEAFF. The nucleotide sequence is given as TGTGCCAGCAGCCCAACGGATGAAGCTTTCTTT.